The sequence of this T cell receptor beta chain was determined in a study of shared clonotypes between healthy human individuals. CD4+ cells underwent separation, giving CD45RA+ naive and CD45RA-negative memory subsets. The table came from immunoSEQ multiplex PCR; TCRdb's copy has only in-frame clones and leaves some out. The sample lists 950,000 to 1,100,000 clones, about four fifths occurring once. This TCR was recovered from a man between 18 and 35 years old in good health. Some clones in this sample may be carry-over from other donors' samples. The sequencing input was memory CD4+ T cells from PBMCs. Subset meaning: CD45RA-negative fraction.

Here the CDR3 DNA reads TGCGCCAGCAGAGTAGCGGGGAACACAGATACGCAGTATTTT. This encodes CASRVAGNTDTQYF. The chain uses TRBV4-1 and TRBJ2-3; 8 bases fit TRBD2. The CDR3 consists of 14 residues. Germline V lookup: CDR1 MGHRA, CDR2 YSYEKL. After removal of 6 bases from V and 2 bases from J, the junction contained 4 bases not matched to a gene.